The TCR beta chain described here comes from a study of T cell changes during pregnancy in multiple sclerosis. The repertoire was sequenced with immunoSEQ multiplex PCR; TCRdb's copy has only in-frame clones and lacks some. The repertoire includes 25,000 to 35,000 clones, around 88% of them detected once, and about 0.8% sits in the top ten. This specimen consisted of CD4+ T cells from peripheral blood mononuclear cells, obtained in the first trimester of pregnancy. This receptor was taken from a female donor in good health, enrolled as a control in a pregnancy study.

In DNA form, the CDR3 reads TGTGCCAGCAGCACGAGGACAGGGGGCGGTGAGCAGTTCTTC. This encodes CASSTRTGGGEQFF. J is TRBJ2-1 and V is TRBV11-3; 11 nucleotides match TRBD1. The J segment lost 9 bases and the V segment lost 5 bases, leaving 6 bases of the junction unmatched. Germline CDR1 is SGHNT and CDR2 is YENEEA. This CDR3 is 14 amino acids long.